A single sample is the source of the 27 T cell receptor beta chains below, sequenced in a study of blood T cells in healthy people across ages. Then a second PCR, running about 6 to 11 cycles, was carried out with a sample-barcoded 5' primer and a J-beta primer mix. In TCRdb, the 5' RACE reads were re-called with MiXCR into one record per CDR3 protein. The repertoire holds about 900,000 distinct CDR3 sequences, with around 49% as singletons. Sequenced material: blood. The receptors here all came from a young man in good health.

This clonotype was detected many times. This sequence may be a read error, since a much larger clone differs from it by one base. CDR3 nucleotides: TGTGCCAGCAGCAGAGCTGGGGCCAACGTCCTGACTTTC. It encodes CASSRAGANVLTF. V usage is TRBV16 and J usage is TRBJ2-6, with D uncertain. This CDR3 is built from 13 residues. V shed 5 bases and J shed 2 bases, with 4 bases lying between them. The germline V gene encodes CDR1 KGHSY and CDR2 FQNENV.

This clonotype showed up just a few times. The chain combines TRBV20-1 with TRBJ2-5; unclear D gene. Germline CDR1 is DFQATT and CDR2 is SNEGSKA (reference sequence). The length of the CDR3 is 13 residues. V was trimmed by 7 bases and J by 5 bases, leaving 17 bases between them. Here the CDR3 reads CSVIMSGRETQYF. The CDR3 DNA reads TGCAGTGTGATCATGTCGGGCCGGGAGACCCAGTACTTC.

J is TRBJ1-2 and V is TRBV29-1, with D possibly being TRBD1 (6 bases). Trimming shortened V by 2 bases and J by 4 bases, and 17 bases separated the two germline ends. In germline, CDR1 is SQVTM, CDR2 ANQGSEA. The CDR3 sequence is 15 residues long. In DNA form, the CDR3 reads TGCAGCGTTGAAACCAGGGGAGCGGACCCCTATGGCTACACCTTC. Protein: CSVETRGADPYGYTF.

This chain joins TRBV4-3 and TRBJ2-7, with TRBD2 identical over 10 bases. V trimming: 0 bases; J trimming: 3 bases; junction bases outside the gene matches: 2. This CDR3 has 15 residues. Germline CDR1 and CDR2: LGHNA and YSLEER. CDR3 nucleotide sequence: TGCGCCAGCAGCCAAGAACGGACTAGCGGCTACGAGCAGTACTTC. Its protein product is CASSQERTSGYEQYF.

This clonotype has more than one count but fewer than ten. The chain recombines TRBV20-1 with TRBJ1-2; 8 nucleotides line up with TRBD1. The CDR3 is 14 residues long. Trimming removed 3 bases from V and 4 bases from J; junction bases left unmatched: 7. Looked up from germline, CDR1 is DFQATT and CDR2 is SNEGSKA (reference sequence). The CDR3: CSARNYRGAYGYTF. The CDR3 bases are TGCAGTGCTAGGAATTACAGGGGGGCCTATGGCTACACCTTC.

The CDR3 here is CASSQEGGASGYTF. The DNA for the CDR3 is TGTGCCAGCAGCCAAGAGGGGGGGGCGTCTGGCTACACCTTC. The chain joins TRBV3-1 to TRBJ1-2; tentative D call: TRBD1 (6 bases). This CDR3 is built from 14 residues. CDR1 LGHDT and CDR2 YNNKEL come from the germline V gene (reference sequence). Trimming stripped 0 bases from V and 7 bases from J, with 12 bases between.

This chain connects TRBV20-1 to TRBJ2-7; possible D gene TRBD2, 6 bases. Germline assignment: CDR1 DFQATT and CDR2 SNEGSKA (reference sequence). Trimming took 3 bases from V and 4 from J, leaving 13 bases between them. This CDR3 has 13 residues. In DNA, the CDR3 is TGCAGTGCTAGCTTTCCCGGGAGATACGAGCAGTACTTC. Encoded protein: CSASFPGRYEQYF.

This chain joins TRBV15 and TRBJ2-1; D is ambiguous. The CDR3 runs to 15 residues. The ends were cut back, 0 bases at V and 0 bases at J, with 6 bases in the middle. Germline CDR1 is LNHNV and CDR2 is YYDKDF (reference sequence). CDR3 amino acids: CATSRELNSYNEQFF. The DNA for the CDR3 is TGTGCCACCAGCAGAGAGCTTAACTCCTACAATGAGCAGTTCTTC.

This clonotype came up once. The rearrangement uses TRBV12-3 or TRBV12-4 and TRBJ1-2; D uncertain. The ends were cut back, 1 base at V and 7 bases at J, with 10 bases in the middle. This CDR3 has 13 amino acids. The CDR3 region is CASSLGRQSGYTF. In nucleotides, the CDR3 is TGTGCCAGCAGTTTAGGCAGGCAGTCTGGCTACACCTTC.

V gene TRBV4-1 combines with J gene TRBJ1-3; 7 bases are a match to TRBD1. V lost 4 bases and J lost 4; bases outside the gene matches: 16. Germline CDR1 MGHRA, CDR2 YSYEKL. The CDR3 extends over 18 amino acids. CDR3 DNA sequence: TGCGCCAGCAGCCCTCAATGGGGGACAGCGGCCCCCGGAAACACCATATATTTT. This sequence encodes CASSPQWGTAAPGNTIYF.

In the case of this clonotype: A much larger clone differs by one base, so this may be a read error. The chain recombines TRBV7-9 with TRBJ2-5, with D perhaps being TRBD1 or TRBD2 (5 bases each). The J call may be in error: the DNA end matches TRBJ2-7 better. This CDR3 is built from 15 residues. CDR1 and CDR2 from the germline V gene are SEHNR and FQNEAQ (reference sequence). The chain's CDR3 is CASSPITAGTDEQYF. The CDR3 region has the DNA TGTGCCAGCAGCCCAATTACGGCAGGGACCGACGAGCAGTACTTC.

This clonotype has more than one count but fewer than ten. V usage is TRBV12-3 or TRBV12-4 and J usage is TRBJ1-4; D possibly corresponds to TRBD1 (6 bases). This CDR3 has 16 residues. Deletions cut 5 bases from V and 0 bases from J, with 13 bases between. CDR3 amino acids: CASSRQAGSTNEKLFF. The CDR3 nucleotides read TGTGCCAGCAGTCGACAGGCAGGCTCAACTAATGAAAAACTGTTTTTT.

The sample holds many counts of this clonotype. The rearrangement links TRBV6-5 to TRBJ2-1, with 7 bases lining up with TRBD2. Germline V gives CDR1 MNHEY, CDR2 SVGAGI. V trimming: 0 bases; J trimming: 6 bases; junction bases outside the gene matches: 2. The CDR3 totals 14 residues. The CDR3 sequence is CASSYSTGGNEQFF. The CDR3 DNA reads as TGTGCCAGCAGTTACTCGACGGGGGGCAATGAGCAGTTCTTC.

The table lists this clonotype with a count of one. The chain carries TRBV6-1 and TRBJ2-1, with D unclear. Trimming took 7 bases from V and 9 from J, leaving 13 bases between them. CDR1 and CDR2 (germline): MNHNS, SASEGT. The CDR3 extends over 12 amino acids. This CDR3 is CASTIPTREQFF. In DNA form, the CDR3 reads TGTGCCAGCACGATCCCCACACGTGAGCAGTTCTTC.

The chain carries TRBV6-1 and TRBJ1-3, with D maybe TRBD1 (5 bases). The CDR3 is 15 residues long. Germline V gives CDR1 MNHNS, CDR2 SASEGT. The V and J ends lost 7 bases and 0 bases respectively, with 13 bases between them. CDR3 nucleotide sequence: TGTGCCAGCAAAAACCCAGGGTTCTCTGGAAACACCATATATTTT. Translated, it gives CASKNPGFSGNTIYF.

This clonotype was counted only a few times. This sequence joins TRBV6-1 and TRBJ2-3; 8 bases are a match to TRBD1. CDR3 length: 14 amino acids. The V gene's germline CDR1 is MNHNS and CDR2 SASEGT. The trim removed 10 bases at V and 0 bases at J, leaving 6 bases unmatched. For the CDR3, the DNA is TGTGCCACAACCAGGGGGCTTAGCACAGATACGCAGTATTTT. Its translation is CATTRGLSTDTQYF.

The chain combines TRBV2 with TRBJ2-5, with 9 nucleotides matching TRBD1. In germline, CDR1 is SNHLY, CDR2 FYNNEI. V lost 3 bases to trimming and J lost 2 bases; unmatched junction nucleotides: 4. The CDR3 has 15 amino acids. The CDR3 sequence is CASSDVGQGQETQYF. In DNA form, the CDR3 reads TGTGCCAGCAGTGATGTGGGACAGGGTCAAGAGACCCAGTACTTC.

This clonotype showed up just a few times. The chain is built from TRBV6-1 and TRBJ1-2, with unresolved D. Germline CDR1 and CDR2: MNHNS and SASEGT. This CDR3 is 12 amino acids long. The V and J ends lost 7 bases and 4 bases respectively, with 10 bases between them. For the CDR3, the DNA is TGTGCCAGCACCGAGGGATTCTATGGCTACACCTTC. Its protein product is CASTEGFYGYTF.

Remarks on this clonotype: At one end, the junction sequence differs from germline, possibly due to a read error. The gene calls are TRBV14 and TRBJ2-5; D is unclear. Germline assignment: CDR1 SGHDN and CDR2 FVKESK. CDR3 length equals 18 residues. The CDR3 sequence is CVSSQGRLSPTYQETQYF. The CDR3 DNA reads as TGTGTCAGCAGCCAAGGTCGGCTCTCCCCCACGTACCAAGAGACCCAGTACTTC. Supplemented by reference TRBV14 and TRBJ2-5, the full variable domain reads EAGVTQFPSHSVIEKGQTVTLRCDPISGHDNLYWYRRVMGKEIKFLLHFVKESKQDESGMPNNRFLAERTGGTYSTLKVQPAELEDSGVYFCVSSQGRLSPTYQETQYFGPGTRLLVL.

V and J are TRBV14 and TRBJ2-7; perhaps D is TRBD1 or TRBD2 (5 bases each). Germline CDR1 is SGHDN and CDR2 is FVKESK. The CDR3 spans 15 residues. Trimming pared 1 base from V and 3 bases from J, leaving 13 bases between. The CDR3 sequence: CASSQATGTVYEQYF. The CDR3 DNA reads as TGTGCCAGCAGCCAAGCTACCGGGACGGTCTACGAGCAGTACTTC.

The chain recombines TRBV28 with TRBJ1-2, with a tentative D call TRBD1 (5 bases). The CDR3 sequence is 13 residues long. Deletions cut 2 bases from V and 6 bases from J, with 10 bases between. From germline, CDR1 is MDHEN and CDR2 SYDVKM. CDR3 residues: CASSLQGGNGYTF. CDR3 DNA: TGTGCCAGCAGTTTACAGGGAGGGAATGGCTACACCTTC.

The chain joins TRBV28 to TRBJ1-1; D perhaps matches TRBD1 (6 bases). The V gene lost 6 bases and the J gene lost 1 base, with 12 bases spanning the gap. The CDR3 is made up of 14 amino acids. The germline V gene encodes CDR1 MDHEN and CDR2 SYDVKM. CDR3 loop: CASRGGGANTEAFF. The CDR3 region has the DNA TGTGCCAGCAGGGGCGGGGGGGCGAACACTGAAGCTTTCTTT. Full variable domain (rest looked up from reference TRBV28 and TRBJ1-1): DVKVTQSSRYLVKRTGEKVFLECVQDMDHENMFWYRQDPGLGLRLIYFSYDVKMKEKGDIPEGYSVSREKKERFSLILESASTNQTSMYLCASRGGGANTEAFFGQGTRLTVV.

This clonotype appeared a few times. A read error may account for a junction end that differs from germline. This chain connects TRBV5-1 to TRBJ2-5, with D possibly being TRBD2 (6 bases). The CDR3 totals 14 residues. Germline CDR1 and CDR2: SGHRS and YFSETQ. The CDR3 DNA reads TGTGCCAGCAGTTTATTCCCGGGGGAAGAGACCCAGTACTTC. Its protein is CASSLFPGEETQYF.

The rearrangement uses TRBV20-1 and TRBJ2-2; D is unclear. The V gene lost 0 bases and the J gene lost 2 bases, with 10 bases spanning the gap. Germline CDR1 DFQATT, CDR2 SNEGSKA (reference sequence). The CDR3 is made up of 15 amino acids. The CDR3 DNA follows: TGCAGTGCTAGAGACCTAATGAAAAACACCGGGGAGCTGTTTTTT. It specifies CSARDLMKNTGELFF.

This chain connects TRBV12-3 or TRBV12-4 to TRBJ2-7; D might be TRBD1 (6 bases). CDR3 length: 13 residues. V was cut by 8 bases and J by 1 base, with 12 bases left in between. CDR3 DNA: TGTGCCAGCGTTCGGGACAAGTCCTACGAGCAGTACTTC. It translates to CASVRDKSYEQYF.

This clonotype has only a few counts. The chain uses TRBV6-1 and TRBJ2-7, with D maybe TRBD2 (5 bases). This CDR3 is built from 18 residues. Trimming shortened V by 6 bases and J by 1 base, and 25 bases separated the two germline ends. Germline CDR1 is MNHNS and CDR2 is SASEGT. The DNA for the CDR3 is TGTGCCAGCAGAACCGCGGACCAGAACGGGGTGCTGTCCTACGAGCAGTACTTC. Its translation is CASRTADQNGVLSYEQYF.

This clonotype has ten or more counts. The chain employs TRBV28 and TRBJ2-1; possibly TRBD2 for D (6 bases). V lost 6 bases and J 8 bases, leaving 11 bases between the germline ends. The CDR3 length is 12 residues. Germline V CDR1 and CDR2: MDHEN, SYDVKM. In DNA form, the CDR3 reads TGTGCCAGCAGCCTGGGGGGTCATGAGCAGTTCTTC. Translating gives CASSLGGHEQFF.